A single sample is the source of the 24 T cell receptor beta chains below, sequenced in a study of post-analysis software for immune sequencing data (dated by TCRdb to about 2015). What the study reported, not specific to this receptor: Significantly higher frequencies in patients than in controls were found for roughly 5 TRBV segments, including TRBV5-6, TRBV5-1 and TRBV20-1.

No antigen is known for these receptors. The library came from PCR. The data were produced on an Illumina HiSeq 2500. Unique molecular identifiers were incorporated into TCR beta cDNA libraries to reduce PCR and sequencing biases. TCRdb reworked the public reads: Q25 trimming with fastp, MiXCR clone assembly, productive beta chains retained. Here each entry gathers all rows of one CDR3 protein and keeps the most common genes and DNA. In all, the sample holds a few hundred thousand distinct CDR3 sequences, and 30% to 45% of those were seen once. Jointly, the top ten make up 13% of the sample. Sequences were obtained from blood. The receptors were sampled from a girl aged 5-17 years with multiple sclerosis.

This chain connects TRBV6-2 or TRBV6-3 to TRBJ1-5; D ambiguous. The CDR3 extends over 14 amino acids. Germline V CDR1 and CDR2: MNHEY, SVGEGT. V lost 7 bases and J lost 0, with 10 bases in between. The CDR3 loop reads CASKRQHSNQPQHF. The CDR3 DNA reads TGTGCCAGCAAAAGGCAACATAGCAATCAGCCCCAGCATTTT.

This clonotype was observed a handful of times. The chain carries TRBV20-1 and TRBJ2-2; TRBD2 agrees at 8 bases. Germline V lookup: CDR1 DFQATT, CDR2 SNEGSKA (reference sequence). The CDR3 extends over 15 amino acids. The trim removed 4 bases at V and 0 bases at J, leaving 4 bases unmatched. CDR3: CSATLAGANTGELFF. As DNA, the CDR3 is TGCAGTGCTACCCTAGCGGGCGCGAACACCGGGGAGCTGTTTTTT.

This clonotype was seen a handful of times. The chain employs TRBV4-3 and TRBJ2-3; TRBD2 matches 8 bases. J lost 4 bases, V lost 0 bases, and 15 bases had no gene match. CDR3 length equals 19 residues. Germline CDR1 and CDR2: LGHNA and YSLEER. CDR3 protein: CASSQDLVPSGYEADTQYF. The CDR3 region has the DNA TGCGCCAGCAGCCAAGACTTAGTGCCTAGCGGGTACGAGGCAGATACGCAGTATTTT.

Here the CDR3 DNA reads TGTGCCAGCAGCTTAATGTCGGGGTTTGGGATGAACACTGAAGCTTTCTTT. This codes for CASSLMSGFGMNTEAFF. The chain recombines TRBV7-8 with TRBJ1-1, with D uncertain. Trimming stripped 2 bases from V and 0 bases from J, with 16 bases between. Germline V gene sequence: CDR1 SGHVS, CDR2 FQNEAQ. This CDR3 has 17 amino acids. Looking up the rest from reference TRBV7-8 and TRBJ1-1 gives the full variable domain: GAGVSQSPRYKVAKRGQDVALRCDPISGHVSLFWYQQALGQGPEFLTYFQNEAQLDKSGLPSDRFFAERPEGSVSTLKIQRTQQEDSAVYLCASSLMSGFGMNTEAFFGQGTRLTVV.

This clonotype was counted a few times. J is TRBJ2-7 and V is TRBV12-3 or TRBV12-4; a weak D match, TRBD1 (5 bases). This CDR3 contains 14 residues. V was pared by 0 bases and J by 4 bases, with 10 bases between. The CDR3 spells CASSLAGARYEQYF. CDR3 in DNA: TGTGCCAGCAGTTTAGCAGGGGCGCGATACGAGCAGTACTTC.

This clonotype was seen many times. The J gene is TRBJ1-2, the V gene TRBV20-1; no definite D call. Trimming removed 2 bases at V and 5 bases at J, with 6 bases between. CDR1 DFQATT and CDR2 SNEGSKA come from the germline V gene (reference sequence). This CDR3 comprises 11 residues. The CDR3: CSARLGYGYTF. CDR3 bases: TGCAGTGCTAGACTCGGTTATGGCTACACCTTC.

The genes are TRBV10-3 and TRBJ2-5; the D gene is possibly TRBD2 (6 bases). The germline V and J ends were trimmed by 3 bases and 7 bases, with 9 bases remaining between them. The CDR3 length is 12 residues. CDR1 is ENHRY, CDR2 SYGVKD, per germline. The CDR3, as DNA: TGTGCCATCAGTGAAAAGGGAGGGACCCAGTACTTC. Protein sequence: CAISEKGGTQYF.

The chain carries TRBV20-1 and TRBJ1-2; maybe TRBD1 (6 bases). Trimming removed 3 bases at V and 7 bases at J, with 12 bases between. The CDR3 runs to 12 residues. Germline loops: CDR1 DFQATT, CDR2 SNEGSKA (reference sequence). The DNA of the CDR3 is TGCAGTGCTAGGTCCCAGGGGTCTGGCTACACCTTC. Amino acid sequence: CSARSQGSGYTF.

The V and J genes are TRBV12-3 or TRBV12-4 and TRBJ2-7; no reliable D call. Trimming took 2 bases from V and 5 from J, leaving 13 bases between them. The length of the CDR3 is 14 residues. CDR3 nucleotides: TGTGCCAGCAGTTTATCCAGGCCCCCCAACGAGCAGTACTTC. Amino acid sequence: CASSLSRPPNEQYF.

The chain has TRBV6-2 or TRBV6-3 and TRBJ2-7; the match to TRBD1 covers 9 bases. Germline V gives CDR1 MNHEY, CDR2 SVGEGT. This CDR3 region has 16 residues. Trimming removed 1 base from V and 0 bases from J; junction bases left unmatched: 4. As DNA, the CDR3 is TGTGCCAGCAGTTACTGGGACAGGGCGAGCTCCTACGAGCAGTACTTC. Its translation is CASSYWDRASSYEQYF.

In this sample, this clonotype turned up a few times. The V and J genes are TRBV12-3 or TRBV12-4 and TRBJ2-5; no definite D call. Trimming took off 6 bases at V and 11 bases at J, with 22 bases between the two ends. This CDR3 is built from 14 residues. CDR3 region: CASRPRGSYNEQYF. The CDR3 DNA is TGTGCCAGCAGGCCCCGTGGCAGCTACAATGAGCAGTACTTC.

This clonotype was seen only a few times. CDR3 residues: CASPTDSGANVLTF. The CDR3 DNA reads as TGTGCCAGCCCCACAGACTCTGGGGCCAACGTCCTGACTTTC. The J gene is TRBJ2-6, the V gene TRBV7-9; D gene uncertain. The germline V gene encodes CDR1 SEHNR and CDR2 FQNEAQ (reference sequence). This CDR3 has 14 amino acids. Trimming shortened V by 8 bases and J by 0 bases, and 8 bases separated the two germline ends.

This clonotype came up a few times. This chain joins TRBV27 and TRBJ2-1; TRBD1 aligns across 9 bases. This CDR3 comprises 16 residues. CDR1 MNHEY and CDR2 SMNVEV come from the germline V gene (reference sequence). V dropped 6 bases and J dropped 3; count of bases not matched to a gene: 9. CDR3 sequence (DNA): TGTGCCAGCAGAGAAACAGGGGGCGCGGGCTACAATGAGCAGTTCTTC. It translates to CASRETGGAGYNEQFF.

This sequence joins TRBV27 and TRBJ2-3; maybe TRBD2 (6 bases). The CDR3 is made up of 16 amino acids. Germline-derived CDR1 and CDR2 are MNHEY and SMNVEV (reference sequence). Trimming took off 4 bases at V and 6 bases at J, with 20 bases between the two ends. The CDR3 here is CASSSRDSSVLDTQYF. The CDR3 DNA reads as TGTGCCAGCAGTTCCCGGGACTCCAGTGTGTTGGATACGCAGTATTTT.

This clonotype was observed many times. V usage is TRBV29-1 and J usage is TRBJ2-3; D might be TRBD1 (5 bases). V lost 4 bases, J lost 2 bases, and 13 bases lay in between. This CDR3 is 14 amino acids long. Germline-derived CDR1 and CDR2 are SQVTM and ANQGSEA. CDR3 sequence reads: CSVATEVLTDTQYF. The DNA for the CDR3 is TGCAGCGTTGCGACAGAAGTTCTCACAGATACGCAGTATTTT.

The chain recombines TRBV5-1 with TRBJ1-4; D is unresolved. This CDR3 is 14 amino acids long. Between the trimmed V and J ends, which lost 5 bases and 8 bases, there was a span of 16 bases. Germline CDR1 is SGHRS and CDR2 is YFSETQ. The CDR3 loop reads CASREDPRGEKLFF. CDR3 DNA: TGCGCCAGCAGAGAGGACCCTCGAGGAGAAAAACTGTTTTTT. The full variable domain, rest sourced from reference TRBV5-1 and TRBJ1-4, is KAGVTQTPRYLIKTRGQQVTLSCSPISGHRSVSWYQQTPGQGLQFLFEYFSETQRNKGNFPGRFSGRQFSNSRSEMNVSTLELGDSALYLCASREDPRGEKLFFGSGTQLSVL.

CDR3 residues: CASSLEALALGEQFF. CDR3 bases: TGTGCCAGCAGCCTGGAGGCACTAGCCTTGGGTGAGCAGTTCTTC. The chain is built from TRBV5-6 and TRBJ2-1, with D possibly being TRBD2 (6 bases). Per the germline V gene, CDR1 is SGHDT and CDR2 is YYEEEE. The V end was cut by 4 bases, the J end by 9 bases, with 20 bases between. This CDR3 is built from 15 residues.

This rearrangement joins TRBV7-8 to TRBJ2-7, with D perhaps matching TRBD1 (5 bases). There are 14 residues in the CDR3. V lost 5 bases, J lost 1 base, and 12 bases lay in between. Germline V gene sequence: CDR1 SGHVS, CDR2 FQNEAQ. The DNA of the CDR3 is TGTGCCAGCAGCCCCAGACAGCCTTCCTACGAGCAGTACTTC. Residues: CASSPRQPSYEQYF.

The sample holds a few counts of this clonotype. The V gene is TRBV29-1, the J gene TRBJ2-1; D may correspond to TRBD1 or TRBD2 (5 bases each). Germline-derived CDR1 and CDR2 are SQVTM and ANQGSEA. This CDR3 has 15 amino acids. V lost 1 base to trimming and J lost 10 bases, with 20 bases between them. In DNA form, the CDR3 reads TGCAGCGTTGAAGCGTGGGCGGGCAGCAGGGACGAGCAGTTCTTC. Translation gives CSVEAWAGSRDEQFF.

This clonotype has only a few counts. The J gene is TRBJ2-1, the V gene TRBV7-2, with D possibly called TRBD1 or TRBD2 (5 bases each). Per germline, CDR1 SGHTA and CDR2 FQGNSA. V dropped 5 bases and J dropped 0 bases, with 17 bases sitting between them. CDR3 length: 17 amino acids. The chain's CDR3 is CASSREALGPSYNEQFF. The CDR3 DNA is TGTGCCAGCAGCCGAGAAGCCCTGGGACCCTCCTACAATGAGCAGTTCTTC.

This rearrangement joins TRBV20-1 to TRBJ2-7; possibly TRBD2 for D (5 bases). The CDR3 extends over 15 amino acids. Germline V gene lookup returns CDR1 DFQATT and CDR2 SNEGSKA (reference sequence). V was clipped by 4 bases and J by 1 base, with 17 bases between them. The CDR3 sequence: CSAKLTGIGSYEQYF. CDR3 nucleotide sequence: TGCAGTGCTAAGCTCACCGGGATAGGGTCCTACGAGCAGTACTTC.

The chain carries TRBV27 and TRBJ1-6, with 7 bases fitting TRBD1. V was clipped by 7 bases and J by 5 bases; unmatched bases: 8. The CDR3 loop spans 15 amino acids. The germline CDR1 and CDR2 sequences are MNHEY and SMNVEV (reference sequence). CDR3 amino acids: CASTRGDSDNSPLHF. As DNA, the CDR3 is TGTGCCAGCACCCGCGGGGACAGCGATAATTCACCCCTCCACTTT.

This clonotype was recorded at least ten times. V is TRBV20-1 and J is TRBJ2-1; 13 nucleotides align to TRBD2. Germline trimming cut 3 bases from V and 7 bases from J; bases unmatched to any gene: 0. The CDR3 covers 13 residues. Germline-derived CDR1 and CDR2 are DFQATT and SNEGSKA (reference sequence). This CDR3 is CSARTSGGNEQFF. In DNA, the CDR3 is TGCAGTGCTAGGACTAGCGGGGGGAATGAGCAGTTCTTC.

The chain is built from TRBV5-5 and TRBJ2-7; D possibly matches TRBD1 or TRBD2 (6 bases each). The germline gives CDR1 SGHKS, CDR2 YYEKEE (reference sequence). V lost 1 base and J lost 7, with 12 bases in between. This CDR3 spans 13 amino acids. The CDR3 region is CASSLRGAREQYF. The CDR3 bases are TGTGCCAGCAGCTTGAGGGGGGCGCGGGAGCAGTACTTC.